The 14 T cell receptor beta chains below come from one sample, sequenced in a study of identical twins. TCRdb reprocessed the 5' RACE reads via MiXCR and lists one record per CDR3 protein. Of under 300,000 distinct CDR3 sequences in the sample, over 11% are singletons; the top ten hold 8.8%. Source material: memory (CD45RO+) T cells sorted from blood. The receptors were sampled from a woman aged 18-29 years in good health.

V usage is TRBV20-1 and J usage is TRBJ2-1; D gene uncertain. Trimming pared 3 bases from V and 7 bases from J, leaving 4 bases between. The germline CDR1 and CDR2 sequences are DFQATT and SNEGSKA (reference sequence). The CDR3 covers 10 residues. CDR3 nucleotides: TGCAGTGCTAGTGCTAATGAGCAGTTCTTC. Its protein product is CSASANEQFF.

This clonotype has ten or more counts. The chain has TRBV20-1 and TRBJ2-5; 8 bases line up with TRBD2. After removal of 4 bases from V and 6 bases from J, the junction contained 7 bases not matched to a gene. This CDR3 contains 13 residues. Germline assignment: CDR1 DFQATT and CDR2 SNEGSKA (reference sequence). CDR3 loop: CSATTGGLKTQYF. The CDR3 bases are TGCAGTGCTACCACGGGAGGGTTAAAGACCCAGTACTTC.

The genes are TRBV5-1 and TRBJ2-2; D is unresolved. CDR3 length: 13 residues. The germline V gene encodes CDR1 SGHRS and CDR2 YFSETQ. V was trimmed by 5 bases and J by 5 bases, leaving 10 bases between them. CDR3 DNA: TGCGCCAGCAGTGTGACTCCGACCGGGGAGCTGTTTTTT. Residues: CASSVTPTGELFF.

This clonotype appeared a few times. The V and J genes are TRBV4-3 and TRBJ2-1; no definite D call. The CDR3 has 15 residues. The germline CDR1 and CDR2 sequences are LGHNA and YSLEER. Trimming removed 3 bases from V and 4 bases from J, with 13 bases in between. CDR3 in amino acids: CASSHTPWQYNEQFF. CDR3 sequence (DNA): TGCGCCAGCAGCCATACCCCCTGGCAGTACAATGAGCAGTTCTTC.

In its sample, this clonotype was seen a few times. The chain joins TRBV6-2 or TRBV6-3 to TRBJ2-3; D uncertain. The CDR3 spans 14 residues. Per germline, CDR1 MNHEY and CDR2 SVGEGT. Trimming took off 3 bases at V and 0 bases at J, with 7 bases between the two ends. As DNA, the CDR3 is TGTGCCAGCAGTTATGGGCTTAGCACAGATACGCAGTATTTT. Its translation: CASSYGLSTDTQYF.

The chain is built from TRBV5-1 and TRBJ1-3; D is unresolved. CDR3 length: 15 residues. Trimming removed 0 bases at V and 0 bases at J, with 7 bases between. In germline, CDR1 is SGHRS, CDR2 YFSETQ. CDR3 nucleotide sequence: TGCGCCAGCAGCTTGGGCGCCGGCTCTGGAAACACCATATATTTT. Its translation is CASSLGAGSGNTIYF.

This clonotype has a handful of counts. The V gene is TRBV6-1, the J gene TRBJ1-1; no clear D gene. The length of the CDR3 is 15 residues. Per germline, CDR1 MNHNS and CDR2 SASEGT. Trimming removed 7 bases from V and 3 bases from J, with 18 bases in between. The CDR3 loop is CASTLRTRADTEAFF. DNA for the CDR3: TGTGCCAGCACCCTTAGAACTAGGGCAGACACTGAAGCTTTCTTT.

The chain carries TRBV20-1 and TRBJ1-4; TRBD1 matches at 7 bases. Trimming at V came to 4 bases and at J to 13 bases, leaving 12 bases not matched to a gene. Germline loops: CDR1 DFQATT, CDR2 SNEGSKA (reference sequence). The CDR3 loop spans 13 amino acids. The CDR3 nucleotides read TGCAGTGCTACACAGGGGCCAGGTAGTTTACTGTTTTTT. This codes for CSATQGPGSLLFF.

This clonotype was counted only a few times. The chain carries TRBV5-1 and TRBJ1-2; a weak D match, TRBD1 (5 bases). V was pared by 7 bases and J by 8 bases, with 21 bases between. Germline assignment: CDR1 SGHRS and CDR2 YFSETQ. This CDR3 comprises 14 residues. The CDR3 loop reads CASSSGGAGKGYTF. The CDR3 coding sequence is TGCGCCAGCTCCTCAGGAGGGGCGGGGAAGGGCTACACCTTC.

V usage is TRBV12-3 or TRBV12-4 and J usage is TRBJ2-3; 8 bases line up with TRBD1. With 6 bases clipped from V and 2 bases from J, the junction kept 4 bases outside the gene matches. This CDR3 comprises 14 residues. The CDR3 DNA reads as TGTGCCAGCAGCCACAGGGGGATCACAGATACGCAGTATTTT. This codes for CASSHRGITDTQYF.

The V gene is TRBV20-1, the J gene TRBJ2-1; 10 bases map to TRBD2. The CDR3 has 15 residues. Germline CDR1 is DFQATT and CDR2 is SNEGSKA (reference sequence). V trimming: 0 bases; J trimming: 8 bases; junction bases outside the gene matches: 7. CDR3 in DNA: TGCAGTGCTAGAGAGGCTAGCGGGGGTTTCGATGAGCAGTTCTTC. This translates into CSAREASGGFDEQFF.

The chain links TRBV5-1 to TRBJ2-1; TRBD2 agrees at 14 bases. Germline loops: CDR1 SGHRS, CDR2 YFSETQ. J was trimmed by 0 bases and V by 3 bases; bases with no gene match: 8. The CDR3 has 19 amino acids. CDR3 DNA sequence: TGCGCCAGCAGCTACCGACTAGCGGGGGGGCGGAGCTCCTACAATGAGCAGTTCTTC. This sequence encodes CASSYRLAGGRSSYNEQFF.

This clonotype was seen many times. V is TRBV11-2 and J is TRBJ2-2; TRBD2 agrees at 12 bases. The junction had 8 bases not matched to a gene; V was cut back by 5 bases and J by 7 bases. The CDR3 has 16 amino acids. From germline, CDR1 is SGHAT and CDR2 FQNNGV. As DNA, the CDR3 is TGTGCCAGCAGCAAACGACTAGCGGGGGACATCGGGGAGCTGTTTTTT. Translated: CASSKRLAGDIGELFF. Combining the CDR3 with reference TRBV11-2 and TRBJ2-2 gives the whole variable domain EAGVAQSPRYKIIEKRQSVAFWCNPISGHATLYWYQQILGQGPKLLIQFQNNGVVDDSQLPKDRFSAERLKGVDSTLKIQPAKLEDSAVYLCASSKRLAGDIGELFFGEGSRLTVL.

This clonotype has at least ten counts. This CDR3 reads CASSLEDSPTHNSPLHF. CDR3 DNA: TGTGCCAGCAGCTTAGAGGACAGCCCTACTCATAATTCACCCCTCCACTTT. The chain uses TRBV7-8 and TRBJ1-6; a weak D match, TRBD1 (6 bases). V lost 1 base, J lost 5 bases, and 15 bases lay in between. The CDR3 extends over 17 amino acids. Germline loops: CDR1 SGHVS, CDR2 FQNEAQ. The variable domain in full, completed from reference TRBV7-8 and TRBJ1-6, reads GAGVSQSPRYKVAKRGQDVALRCDPISGHVSLFWYQQALGQGPEFLTYFQNEAQLDKSGLPSDRFFAERPEGSVSTLKIQRTQQEDSAVYLCASSLEDSPTHNSPLHFGNGTRLTVT.